Below, one T cell receptor beta chain is given with its context. The data are from a study of blood T cell repertoires in COVID-19. Study summary: Samples taken during acute and convalescent COVID-19 were collected in the United States, Italy and Spain. In each case, the material was cDNA or gDNA derived from T cells, B-cell-depleted T cells, or PBMCs.

The Seattle site enrolled patients during active infection and followed them longitudinally. Per germline, CDR1 SGHNT and CDR2 YYREEE (reference sequence). V gave up 4 bases and J gave up 9 bases; unmatched junction bases: 2. The CDR3 is 11 residues long. As handled by the study authors: Amplification with reference gene primers provided the estimates of nucleated cell counts. The method was immunoSEQ multiplex PCR; TCRdb's version includes in-frame clones alone and lacks a portion of them. The V and J calls and clone size come from that table; D and trimming were worked out from the DNA. Here the sample spans some 70,000 clones, 65% to 85% being singletons.

The receptor was isolated from a man aged 55 to 70 with COVID-19, enrolled during active disease. Sequencing input: peripheral blood. The rearrangement uses TRBV5-4 and TRBJ1-1; 8 nucleotides align to TRBD1. This CDR3 reads CASSRTGKAFF. The CDR3, as DNA: TGTGCCAGCAGCCGGACAGGGAAAGCTTTCTTT.